Sequencing of this T cell receptor beta chain was carried out in a study of cytomegalovirus exposure and HLA in healthy donors. Study-wide context: Unique TCR beta sequences numbering some 120 million came from approximately 180 million T cells in an earlier analysis. Regarding the study as a whole: Researchers reportedly found TCR beta sequences accurately predicted most subjects' HLA-A and HLA-B alleles. With high specificity and sensitivity, the classifier reportedly diagnosed cytomegalovirus status.

The J segment lost 4 bases and the V segment lost 2 bases, leaving 10 bases of the junction unmatched. This CDR3 region has 17 residues. Germline-derived CDR1 and CDR2 are MNHEY and SMNVEV (reference sequence). The count of this clone is one. Its antigen is unknown. Donors counted as nominally healthy when sampled, yet unrecorded immune exposures were likely. The PCR contained 60 Vbeta and 13 Jbeta primers. Here immunoSEQ multiplex PCR was the method, and the copy in TCRdb shows in-frame clones only, minus some. Of 150,000 to 200,000 clones in the sample, around three quarters were seen once. The rearrangement joins TRBV27 to TRBJ2-7, with 11 bases aligning to TRBD2. This clonotype was sampled from a male donor in good health and CMV-seronegative. The sequenced sample consisted of PBMCs. The CDR3: CASSLVSRLAGGYEQYF. In nucleotides, the CDR3 is TGTGCCAGCAGTTTAGTATCCCGGCTAGCGGGAGGTTACGAGCAGTACTTC.